The 32 T cell receptor beta chains reported below all come from one sample, sequenced in a study of T cells in Graves' hyperthyroidism and ophthalmopathy. TCR beta CDR3 sequences were amplified from RNA transcripts. The primer set for the first-round RT-PCR of the TCR CDR3 was HTBI. MiXCR, run by TCRdb on the multiplex PCR reads, gives a single entry per CDR3 protein. The table records about 410,000 distinct CDR3 sequences, roughly 15% of them present only once. The specimen was blood. All receptors derive from a young woman with Graves' ophthalmopathy.

This clonotype was seen many times. The chain carries TRBV2 and TRBJ1-3; 7 bases line up with TRBD1. This CDR3 is built from 20 residues. Germline CDR1 and CDR2: SNHLY and FYNNEI. V trimming: 9 bases; J trimming: 0 bases; junction bases outside the gene matches: 23. The CDR3 here is CARPNSKTGWFFISGNTIYF. The CDR3 nucleotides read TGTGCCAGACCAAACTCAAAGACAGGGTGGTTTTTCATCTCTGGAAACACCATATATTTT.

This clonotype was seen ten or more times. CDR3: CATSRYPLETQYF. CDR3 bases: TGTGCCACCAGCAGATACCCGTTGGAGACCCAGTACTTC. V gene TRBV15 combines with J gene TRBJ2-5; no clear D gene. V was clipped by 2 bases and J by 5 bases, with 9 bases between them. From germline, CDR1 is LNHNV and CDR2 YYDKDF (reference sequence). This CDR3 has 13 residues. The full variable domain, completed using reference TRBV15 and TRBJ2-5, is DAMVIQNPRYQVTQFGKPVTLSCSQTLNHNVMYWYQQKSSQAPKLLFHYYDKDFNNEADTPDNFQSRRPNTSFCFLDIRSPGLGDTAMYLCATSRYPLETQYFGPGTRLLVL.

This clonotype was detected many times. V gene TRBV7-3 combines with J gene TRBJ2-7; no reliable D call. The V and J ends lost 2 bases and 6 bases respectively, with 11 bases between them. CDR1 and CDR2 (germline): SGHTA, FQGTGA. This CDR3 spans 13 amino acids. CDR3 residues: CASSLLGQTEQYF. CDR3 coding DNA: TGTGCCAGCAGCTTATTAGGGCAAACCGAGCAGTACTTC.

As for this clonotype: Since no conserved phenylalanine or tryptophan closes the CDR3, a read error is the likely cause. This chain links TRBV5-1 with TRBJ2-5; 9 bases align to TRBD2. The CDR3 length is 17 residues. V shed 4 bases, J shed 5 bases, and the junction held 15 bases outside the gene matches. Germline loops: CDR1 SGHRS, CDR2 YFSETQ. CDR3 nucleotides: TGCGCCAGCAGCCTCCCGATGGGCGGGGGGGCCAGCGAGACCCAGTACTCC. Residues: CASSLPMGGGASETQYS.

This clonotype showed up many times. This chain links TRBV20-1 with TRBJ2-7; no firm D call. From germline, CDR1 is DFQATT and CDR2 SNEGSKA (reference sequence). The length of the CDR3 is 12 residues. V was trimmed by 3 bases and J by 4 bases, leaving 10 bases between them. As DNA, the CDR3 is TGCAGTGCTAGGAGTCGCAAGTACGAGCAGTACTTC. This gives the protein CSARSRKYEQYF.

As for this clonotype: A much bigger clone sits one base away, suggesting this may be a read error. The gene calls are TRBV7-3 and TRBJ2-1; TRBD1 might be the D (6 bases). This CDR3 has 14 amino acids. Germline assignment: CDR1 SGHTA and CDR2 FQGTGA. CDR3 coding DNA: TGTGCCAGCAGCCCGAACGTGGCAGGGGATGAGCAGCTCTTC. Protein product: CASSPNVAGDEQLF.

This clonotype has at least ten counts. This chain connects TRBV10-2 to TRBJ1-1; D is possibly TRBD1 (6 bases). Between the trimmed V and J ends, which lost 4 bases and 1 base, there was a span of 16 bases. Germline V CDR1 and CDR2: WSHSY, SAAADI. There are 16 residues in the CDR3. The CDR3 reads CASSATNRVSNTEAFF. CDR3 coding DNA: TGCGCCAGCAGTGCAACGAACAGGGTGTCGAACACTGAAGCTTTCTTT.

The table lists this clonotype with many counts. V and J are TRBV2 and TRBJ2-5, with 9 bases matching TRBD2. This CDR3 region has 15 residues. Germline CDR1 and CDR2: SNHLY and FYNNEI. The V gene end was trimmed by 6 bases and the J gene end by 1 base; junction bases not matched to a gene: 6. CDR3 sequence (DNA): TGTGCCAGCAGCATTAGCGGGGGTTTCCAAGAGACCCAGTACTTC. Translating gives CASSISGGFQETQYF.

The rearrangement joins TRBV27 to TRBJ2-2, with a weak D call TRBD1 (6 bases). V lost 3 bases to trimming and J lost 3 bases, with 14 bases between them. In germline, CDR1 is MNHEY, CDR2 SMNVEV (reference sequence). CDR3 length: 16 residues. CDR3 in DNA: TGTGCCAGCAGTTTTTACGCGGACAGATACACCGGGGAGCTGTTTTTT. It specifies CASSFYADRYTGELFF.

This clonotype was seen repeatedly, ten times or more. The chain joins TRBV12-3 or TRBV12-4 to TRBJ2-7; possibly TRBD1 or TRBD2 for D (6 bases each). This CDR3 contains 14 residues. V gave up 6 bases and J gave up 0 bases, with 12 bases separating them. This CDR3 reads CASSQQGLSYEQYF. As DNA, the CDR3 is TGTGCCAGCAGCCAACAGGGACTCTCCTACGAGCAGTACTTC.

This clonotype was counted ten times or more. The J gene is TRBJ2-1, the V gene TRBV28, with D perhaps matching TRBD2 (6 bases). The length of the CDR3 is 15 residues. Per the germline V gene, CDR1 is MDHEN and CDR2 is SYDVKM. Trimming stripped 6 bases from V and 10 bases from J, with 22 bases between. In DNA form, the CDR3 reads TGTGCCAGCAGAAGGAGCGGGCTAACCTCCAGGGAGCAGTTCTTC. As protein: CASRRSGLTSREQFF.

The J gene is TRBJ2-7, the V gene TRBV7-9; D may match TRBD1 or TRBD2 (5 bases each). Germline V gene data show CDR1 as SEHNR and CDR2 as FQNEAQ (reference sequence). V was clipped by 5 bases and J by 4 bases, with 21 bases between them. The CDR3 extends over 16 amino acids. The CDR3 region has the DNA TGTGCCAGCAGCCCCGCCGGGGCGGGTTTAGTATACGAGCAGTACTTC. It specifies CASSPAGAGLVYEQYF.

The V call is TRBV9, the J call TRBJ2-7; 11 positions match TRBD1. Losses at the gene ends were 0 bases for V and 5 bases for J; bases not matched to a gene: 7. The CDR3 totals 16 residues. In germline, CDR1 is SGDLS, CDR2 YYNGEE. The CDR3, as DNA: TGTGCCAGCAGCGTAGGGTGGGGACAGGGGGACCACGAGCAGTACTTC. It specifies CASSVGWGQGDHEQYF.

The chain combines TRBV14 with TRBJ2-2, with TRBD1 matching over 7 bases. The junction had 10 bases not matched to a gene; V was cut back by 2 bases and J by 4 bases. CDR3 length: 17 residues. Germline V lookup: CDR1 SGHDN, CDR2 FVKESK. The CDR3 DNA is TGTGCCAGCAGCCAACGAATGGGACAGAAAAGCACCGGGGAGCTGTTTTTT. Its translation is CASSQRMGQKSTGELFF.

This clonotype has ten or more counts. This chain links TRBV2 with TRBJ2-7, with 8 positions matching TRBD1. V dropped 1 base and J dropped 2; count of bases not matched to a gene: 7. Germline V gene lookup returns CDR1 SNHLY and CDR2 FYNNEI. The CDR3 sequence is 16 residues long. The CDR3 here is CASSEVTGGLPYEQYF. The CDR3 DNA follows: TGTGCCAGCAGTGAAGTTACAGGGGGTCTCCCCTACGAGCAGTACTTC.

This clonotype occurred many times. J is TRBJ2-1 and V is TRBV20-1; D possibly matches TRBD1 or TRBD2 (5 bases each). Germline V lookup: CDR1 DFQATT, CDR2 SNEGSKA (reference sequence). The CDR3 is made up of 13 amino acids. The V end was cut by 6 bases, the J end by 0 bases, with 9 bases between. The CDR3 loop is CSAGESSYNEQFF. The CDR3 coding sequence is TGCAGTGCAGGGGAGAGCTCCTACAATGAGCAGTTCTTC.

The sample holds many counts of this clonotype. The chain uses TRBV20-1 and TRBJ1-6; D gene uncertain. This CDR3 contains 17 residues. Trimming took 6 bases from V and 3 from J, leaving 21 bases between them. Germline values: CDR1 DFQATT, CDR2 SNEGSKA (reference sequence). The CDR3 loop is CSAYDSGPSLYNSPLHF. CDR3 coding DNA: TGCAGTGCCTATGATTCCGGGCCATCCCTCTATAATTCACCCCTCCACTTT.

V and J are TRBV7-2 and TRBJ2-5; 10 positions match TRBD2. After removal of 5 bases from V and 5 bases from J, the junction contained 11 bases not matched to a gene. The germline V gene has CDR1 SGHTA and CDR2 FQGNSA. The CDR3 has 16 residues. The CDR3 nucleotides read TGTGCCAGCAGCACCAGCGGGGGGGCTTTGAGGGAGACCCAGTACTTC. Its translation is CASSTSGGALRETQYF.

At least ten counts were recorded for this clonotype. The chain recombines TRBV7-3 with TRBJ2-3; D uncertain. From germline, CDR1 is SGHTA and CDR2 FQGTGA. The CDR3 spans 14 residues. V was clipped by 1 base and J by 5 bases, with 10 bases between them. CDR3 sequence: CASSLSRSQDTQYF. CDR3 DNA: TGTGCCAGCAGCTTAAGCAGGTCCCAAGATACGCAGTATTTT.

The J gene is TRBJ2-3, the V gene TRBV20-1, with D possibly TRBD1 on 6 matching bases. The CDR3 is made up of 13 amino acids. Germline-derived CDR1 and CDR2 are DFQATT and SNEGSKA (reference sequence). Trimming took 3 bases from V and 3 from J, leaving 10 bases between them. CDR3 sequence (DNA): TGCAGTGCTAGTAAGGGGGAGACAGATACGCAGTATTTT. Translation: CSASKGETDTQYF.

Many counts were recorded for this clonotype. The CDR3 protein is CSARTGNINEQFF. CDR3 coding DNA: TGCAGCGCCCGGACAGGGAATATCAATGAGCAGTTCTTC. The chain links TRBV29-1 to TRBJ2-1, with 8 bases lining up with TRBD1. The CDR3 contains 13 residues. With V trimmed by 7 bases and J by 6 bases, 8 bases remained unmatched. In germline, CDR1 is SQVTM, CDR2 ANQGSEA.

This clonotype came up many times. V is TRBV19 and J is TRBJ1-1; 9 nucleotides agree with TRBD1. Trimming at V came to 5 bases and at J to 4 bases, leaving 14 bases not matched to a gene. The germline gives CDR1 LNHDA, CDR2 SQIVND (reference sequence). The CDR3 is made up of 17 amino acids. The CDR3 DNA is TGTGCCAGTAGTTCGGACAGGGGATCGGATGAAGGCACTGAAGCTTTCTTT. Its translation is CASSSDRGSDEGTEAFF.

V and J are TRBV28 and TRBJ1-5; D is possibly TRBD1 (6 bases). Per germline, CDR1 MDHEN and CDR2 SYDVKM. Trimming took 6 bases from V and 4 from J, leaving 22 bases between them. The CDR3 spans 17 residues. The CDR3 here is CASSQPYGQSGNQPQHF. The CDR3, as DNA: TGTGCCAGCAGCCAACCATACGGACAGTCAGGGAATCAGCCCCAGCATTTT.

This clonotype was detected ten times or more. The rearrangement links TRBV20-1 to TRBJ1-2; unclear D gene. There are 10 residues in the CDR3. Germline V lookup: CDR1 DFQATT, CDR2 SNEGSKA (reference sequence). Between the trimmed V and J ends, which lost 3 bases and 6 bases, there was a span of 5 bases. CDR3 loop: CSARQDGYTF. The CDR3 DNA is TGCAGTGCTAGGCAAGATGGCTACACCTTC.

This clonotype was observed many times. DNA of the CDR3: TGTGCCAGCAGTTGGAGTGGAAAAGATACGCAGTATTTT. This translates into CASSWSGKDTQYF. V usage is TRBV12-3 or TRBV12-4 and J usage is TRBJ2-3, with unresolved D. With 4 bases removed from V and 5 bases from J, the gap between germline ends came to 10 bases. The CDR3 consists of 13 residues.

CDR3 amino acids: CASSVTDTGFRQPQHF. For the CDR3, the DNA is TGTGCCAGCAGCGTGACCGACACAGGTTTCCGTCAGCCCCAGCATTTT. The V and J genes are TRBV9 and TRBJ1-5; D might be TRBD1 (5 bases). V dropped 2 bases and J dropped 6 bases, with 18 bases sitting between them. The CDR3 spans 16 residues. CDR1 and CDR2 (germline): SGDLS, YYNGEE.

This chain connects TRBV6-1 to TRBJ1-1, with TRBD1 as a possible D gene (6 bases). The germline CDR1 and CDR2 sequences are MNHNS and SASEGT. The CDR3 loop spans 14 amino acids. V was shortened by 9 bases and J by 2 bases, with 16 bases between the two germline ends. This CDR3 reads CASCPGTTNTEAFF. The CDR3 DNA follows: TGTGCCAGTTGCCCCGGGACAACAAACACTGAAGCTTTCTTT.

This clonotype has a count of ten or more. V is TRBV7-2 and J is TRBJ1-1, with D uncertain. The CDR3 runs 16 residues. The V end was cut by 2 bases, the J end by 0 bases, with 13 bases between. In germline, CDR1 is SGHTA, CDR2 FQGNSA. The CDR3 DNA reads TGTGCCAGCAGCTTAAACAGCCTCGGCGTGAACACTGAAGCTTTCTTT. Translation gives CASSLNSLGVNTEAFF.

This clonotype was picked up many times. The V call is TRBV29-1, the J call TRBJ1-1, with D unclear. There are 13 residues in the CDR3. Germline CDR1 reads SQVTM; CDR2 reads ANQGSEA. Trimming left V 5 bases short and J 7 bases short, with 17 bases between. CDR3: CSVYLLATNEAFF. Written as DNA, the CDR3 is TGCAGCGTTTACCTTCTGGCCACGAATGAAGCTTTCTTT.

This chain links TRBV30 with TRBJ2-1; D may be TRBD1 (6 bases). This CDR3 has 12 amino acids. Germline CDR1 reads GTSNPN; CDR2 reads SVGIG (reference sequence). This chain's CDR3 is CARGGPGNEQFF. The CDR3 bases are TGTGCTCGAGGGGGTCCTGGCAATGAGCAGTTCTTC.

This clonotype was seen at least ten times. The V gene is TRBV15, the J gene TRBJ1-5; TRBD1 is a possible D gene (5 bases). Trimming took 7 bases from V and 5 from J, leaving 12 bases between them. The CDR3 sequence is 13 residues long. Per the germline V gene, CDR1 is LNHNV and CDR2 is YYDKDF (reference sequence). CDR3 nucleotides: TGTGCCACCAATCGGGGGTTAGATCAGCCCCAGCATTTT. Amino acid sequence: CATNRGLDQPQHF.

A remark on this clonotype: Being one base from a much bigger clone, this may be a read error. V gene TRBV9 combines with J gene TRBJ2-5; 8 positions match TRBD2. This CDR3 has 15 residues. Germline V CDR1 and CDR2: SGDLS, YYNGEE. The CDR3 region has the DNA TGTGCCAGCAGCGGCATAGCGGGGACCCAAGGGACCCAGTACTTC. Amino acid sequence: CASSGIAGTQGTQYF.